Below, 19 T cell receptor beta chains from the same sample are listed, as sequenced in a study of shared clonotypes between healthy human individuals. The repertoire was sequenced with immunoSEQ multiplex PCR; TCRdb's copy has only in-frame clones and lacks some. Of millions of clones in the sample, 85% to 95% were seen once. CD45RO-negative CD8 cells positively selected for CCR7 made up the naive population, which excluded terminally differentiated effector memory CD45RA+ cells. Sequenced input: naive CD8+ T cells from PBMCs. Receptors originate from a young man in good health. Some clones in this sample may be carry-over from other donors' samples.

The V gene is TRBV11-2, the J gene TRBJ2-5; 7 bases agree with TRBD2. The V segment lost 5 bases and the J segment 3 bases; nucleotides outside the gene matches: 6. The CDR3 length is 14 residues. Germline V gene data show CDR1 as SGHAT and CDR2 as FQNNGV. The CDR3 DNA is TGTGCCAGCAGCCCTAGACTAGCCAAAGAGACCCAGTACTTC. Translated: CASSPRLAKETQYF.

DNA of the CDR3: TGTGCCAGTAGTAGTCGGGAGGGAGACACCGGGGAGCTGTTTTTT. It specifies CASSSREGDTGELFF. The V and J genes are TRBV19 and TRBJ2-2, with 8 bases that match TRBD2. Germline CDR1 and CDR2: LNHDA and SQIVND (reference sequence). CDR3 length equals 15 residues. The trim removed 4 bases at V and 3 bases at J, leaving 4 bases unmatched. Looking up the rest from reference TRBV19 and TRBJ2-2 gives the full variable domain: DGGITQSPKYLFRKEGQNVTLSCEQNLNHDAMYWYRQDPGQGLRLIYYSQIVNDFQKGDIAEGYSVSREKKESFPLTVTSAQKNPTAFYLCASSSREGDTGELFFGEGSRLTVL.

In DNA form, the CDR3 reads TGTGCCAGCAGCGATATTGGGGGGTACGAGCAGTACTTC. Protein product: CASSDIGGYEQYF. The chain uses TRBV2 and TRBJ2-7, with D perhaps matching TRBD2 (6 bases). This CDR3 has 13 amino acids. V lost 6 bases and J 4 bases, leaving 13 bases between the germline ends. The germline gives CDR1 SNHLY, CDR2 FYNNEI. Full variable domain (remainder filled in from reference TRBV2 and TRBJ2-7): EPEVTQTPSHQVTQMGQEVILRCVPISNHLYFYWYRQILGQKVEFLVSFYNNEISEKSEIFDDQFSVERPDGSNFTLKIRSTKLEDSAMYFCASSDIGGYEQYFGPGTRLTVT.

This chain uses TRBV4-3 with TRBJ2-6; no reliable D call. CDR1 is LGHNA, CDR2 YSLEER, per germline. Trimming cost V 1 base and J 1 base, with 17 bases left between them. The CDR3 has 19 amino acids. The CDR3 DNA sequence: TGCGCCAGCAGCCAAGCCCGTGGCGCACTCATATCTGGGGCCAACGTCCTGACTTTC. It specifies CASSQARGALISGANVLTF.

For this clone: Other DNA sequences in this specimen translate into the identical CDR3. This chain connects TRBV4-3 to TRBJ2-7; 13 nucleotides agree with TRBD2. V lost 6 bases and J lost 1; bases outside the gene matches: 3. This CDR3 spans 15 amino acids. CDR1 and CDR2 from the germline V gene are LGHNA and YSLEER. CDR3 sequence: CASSPGLAGSYEQYF. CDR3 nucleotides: TGCGCCAGCAGTCCGGGACTAGCGGGATCCTACGAGCAGTACTTC.

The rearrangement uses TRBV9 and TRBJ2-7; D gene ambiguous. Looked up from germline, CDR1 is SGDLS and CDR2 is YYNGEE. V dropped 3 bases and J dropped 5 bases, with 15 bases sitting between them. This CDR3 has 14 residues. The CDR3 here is CASSGPNYIDEQYF. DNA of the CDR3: TGTGCCAGCAGCGGCCCAAACTACATCGACGAGCAGTACTTC.

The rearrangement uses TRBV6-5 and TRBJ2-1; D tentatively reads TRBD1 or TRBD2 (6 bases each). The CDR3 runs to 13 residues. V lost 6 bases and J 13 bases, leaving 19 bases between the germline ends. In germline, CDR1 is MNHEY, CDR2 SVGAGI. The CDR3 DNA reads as TGTGCCAGCAGCTCTCTTACAGGGACTTTACAGTTCTTC. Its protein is CASSSLTGTLQFF.

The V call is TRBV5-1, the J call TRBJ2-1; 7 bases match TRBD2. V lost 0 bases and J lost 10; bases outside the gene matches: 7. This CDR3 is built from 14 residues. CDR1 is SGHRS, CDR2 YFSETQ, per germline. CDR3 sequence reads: CASSLGLALWEQFF. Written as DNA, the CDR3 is TGCGCCAGCAGCTTGGGACTAGCCCTATGGGAGCAGTTCTTC. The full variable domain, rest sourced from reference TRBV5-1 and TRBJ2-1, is KAGVTQTPRYLIKTRGQQVTLSCSPISGHRSVSWYQQTPGQGLQFLFEYFSETQRNKGNFPGRFSGRQFSNSRSEMNVSTLELGDSALYLCASSLGLALWEQFFGPGTRLTVL.

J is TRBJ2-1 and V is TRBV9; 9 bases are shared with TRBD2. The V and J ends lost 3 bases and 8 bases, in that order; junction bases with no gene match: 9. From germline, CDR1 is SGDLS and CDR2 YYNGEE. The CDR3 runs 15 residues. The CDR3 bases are TGTGCCAGCAGCGGTAGCGGGAGCGCCGGGGATGAGCAGTTCTTC. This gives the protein CASSGSGSAGDEQFF.

The CDR3 region has the DNA TGTGCCAGCAGTCCGGGCCCGGAAAAACTGTTTTTT. Residues: CASSPGPEKLFF. The J gene is TRBJ1-4, the V gene TRBV11-2; D not resolved. Germline V gene data show CDR1 as SGHAT and CDR2 as FQNNGV. CDR3 length: 12 amino acids. V lost 6 bases to trimming and J lost 8 bases, with 10 bases between them.

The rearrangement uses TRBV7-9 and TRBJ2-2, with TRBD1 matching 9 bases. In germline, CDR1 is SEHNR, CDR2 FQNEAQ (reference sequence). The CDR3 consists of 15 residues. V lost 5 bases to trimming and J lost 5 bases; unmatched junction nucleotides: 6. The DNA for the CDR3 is TGTGCCAGCAGCGCCCGGACAGGGGAGACCGGGGAGCTGTTTTTT. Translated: CASSARTGETGELFF. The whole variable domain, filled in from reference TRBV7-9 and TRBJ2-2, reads DTGVSQNPRHKITKRGQNVTFRCDPISEHNRLYWYRQTLGQGPEFLTYFQNEAQLEKSRLLSDRFSAERPKGSFSTLEIQRTEQGDSAMYLCASSARTGETGELFFGEGSRLTVL.

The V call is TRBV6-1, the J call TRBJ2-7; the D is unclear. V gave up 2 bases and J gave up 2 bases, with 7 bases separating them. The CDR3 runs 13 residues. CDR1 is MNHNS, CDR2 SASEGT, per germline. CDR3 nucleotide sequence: TGTGCCAGCAGTGAATGGATCACCTACGAGCAGTACTTC. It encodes CASSEWITYEQYF.

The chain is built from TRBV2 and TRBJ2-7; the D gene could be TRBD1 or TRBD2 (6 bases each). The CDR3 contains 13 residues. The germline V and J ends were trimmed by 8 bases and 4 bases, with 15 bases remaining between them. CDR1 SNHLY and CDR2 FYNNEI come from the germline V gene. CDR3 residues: CASATGAGYEQYF. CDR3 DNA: TGTGCCAGCGCAACGGGGGCAGGGTACGAGCAGTACTTC. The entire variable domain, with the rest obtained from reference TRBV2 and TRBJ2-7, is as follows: EPEVTQTPSHQVTQMGQEVILRCVPISNHLYFYWYRQILGQKVEFLVSFYNNEISEKSEIFDDQFSVERPDGSNFTLKIRSTKLEDSAMYFCASATGAGYEQYFGPGTRLTVT.

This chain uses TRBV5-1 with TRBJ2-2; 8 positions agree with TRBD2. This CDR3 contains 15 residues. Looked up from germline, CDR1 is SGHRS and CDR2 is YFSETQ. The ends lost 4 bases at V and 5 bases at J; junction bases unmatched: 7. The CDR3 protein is CASSPSGGGTGELFF. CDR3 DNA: TGCGCCAGCAGCCCAAGCGGGGGAGGGACCGGGGAGCTGTTTTTT.

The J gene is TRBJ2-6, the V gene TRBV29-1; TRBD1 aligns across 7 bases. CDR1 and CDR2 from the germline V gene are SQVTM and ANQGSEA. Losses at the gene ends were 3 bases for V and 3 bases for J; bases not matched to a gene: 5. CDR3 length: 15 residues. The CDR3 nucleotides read TGCAGCGTTGAGCTAACAGGGGTTGGGGCCAACGTCCTGACTTTC. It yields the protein CSVELTGVGANVLTF.

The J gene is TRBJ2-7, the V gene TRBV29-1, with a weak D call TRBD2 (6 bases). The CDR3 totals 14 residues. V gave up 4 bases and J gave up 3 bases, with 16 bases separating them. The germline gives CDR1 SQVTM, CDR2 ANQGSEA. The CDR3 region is CSVVSSASLYEQYF. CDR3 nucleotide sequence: TGCAGCGTTGTTTCTAGCGCTTCGCTCTACGAGCAGTACTTC.

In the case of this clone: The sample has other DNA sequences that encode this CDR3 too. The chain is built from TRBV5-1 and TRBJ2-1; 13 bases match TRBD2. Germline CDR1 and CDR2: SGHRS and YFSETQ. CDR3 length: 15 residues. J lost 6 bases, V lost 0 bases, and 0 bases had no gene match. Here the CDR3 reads CASSLGLAGGNEQFF. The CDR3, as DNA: TGCGCCAGCAGCTTGGGACTAGCGGGAGGCAATGAGCAGTTCTTC.

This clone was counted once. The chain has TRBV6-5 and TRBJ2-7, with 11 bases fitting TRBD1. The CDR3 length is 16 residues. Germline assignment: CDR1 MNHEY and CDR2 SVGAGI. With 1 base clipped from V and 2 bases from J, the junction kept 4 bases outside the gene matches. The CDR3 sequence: CASSYWTGGPTYEQYF. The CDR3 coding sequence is TGTGCCAGCAGTTACTGGACAGGGGGCCCTACCTACGAGCAGTACTTC.

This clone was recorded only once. This CDR3 reads CASSPRRYSNQPQHF. The CDR3 nucleotides are TGTGCCAGCTCACCACGCCGTTATAGCAATCAGCCCCAGCATTTT. The chain has TRBV18 and TRBJ1-5; no firm D call. The CDR3 spans 15 residues. V gave up 1 base and J gave up 0 bases, with 7 bases separating them. Looked up from germline, CDR1 is KGHSH and CDR2 is LQKENI.